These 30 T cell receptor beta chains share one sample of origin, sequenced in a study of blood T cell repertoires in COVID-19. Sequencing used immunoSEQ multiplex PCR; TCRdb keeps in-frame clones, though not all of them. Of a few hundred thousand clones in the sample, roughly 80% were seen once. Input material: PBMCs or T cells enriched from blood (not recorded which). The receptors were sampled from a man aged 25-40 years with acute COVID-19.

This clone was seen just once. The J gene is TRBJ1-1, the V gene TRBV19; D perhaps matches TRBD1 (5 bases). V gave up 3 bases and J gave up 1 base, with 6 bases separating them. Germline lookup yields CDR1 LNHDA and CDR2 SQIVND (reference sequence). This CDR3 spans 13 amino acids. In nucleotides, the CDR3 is TGTGCCAGTAGTATCGACAGGAACACTGAAGCTTTCTTT. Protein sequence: CASSIDRNTEAFF.

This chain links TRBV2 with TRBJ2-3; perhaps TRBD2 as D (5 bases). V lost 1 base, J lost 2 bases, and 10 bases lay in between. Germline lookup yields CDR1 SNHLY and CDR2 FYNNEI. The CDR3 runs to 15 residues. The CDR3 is CASSEDGVSTDTQYF. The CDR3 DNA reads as TGTGCCAGCAGTGAAGACGGGGTTTCCACAGATACGCAGTATTTT.

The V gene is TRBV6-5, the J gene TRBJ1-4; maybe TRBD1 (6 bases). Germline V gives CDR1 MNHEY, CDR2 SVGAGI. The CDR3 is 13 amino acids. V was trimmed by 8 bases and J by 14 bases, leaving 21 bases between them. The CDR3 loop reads CASSGGAQTTLFF. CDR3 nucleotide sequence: TGTGCCAGCTCCGGGGGGGCGCAGACCACCCTGTTTTTT.

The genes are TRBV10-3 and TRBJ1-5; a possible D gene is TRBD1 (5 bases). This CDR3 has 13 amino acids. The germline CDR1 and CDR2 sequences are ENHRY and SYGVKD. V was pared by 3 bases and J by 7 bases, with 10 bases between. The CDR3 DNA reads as TGTGCCATCAGTGACAGGGAGGGCCAGCCCCAGCATTTT. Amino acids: CAISDREGQPQHF.

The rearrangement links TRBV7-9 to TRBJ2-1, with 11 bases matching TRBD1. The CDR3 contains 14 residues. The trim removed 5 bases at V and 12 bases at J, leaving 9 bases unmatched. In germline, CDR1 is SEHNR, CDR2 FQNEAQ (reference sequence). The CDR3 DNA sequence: TGTGCCAGCAGCGAATCTGGACAGGGGGCGGCGCAGTTCTTC. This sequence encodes CASSESGQGAAQFF.

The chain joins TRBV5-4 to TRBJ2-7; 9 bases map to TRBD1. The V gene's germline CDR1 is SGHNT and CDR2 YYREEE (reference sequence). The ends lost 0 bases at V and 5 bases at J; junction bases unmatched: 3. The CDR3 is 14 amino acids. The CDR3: CASSLDRGRNEQYV. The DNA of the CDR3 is TGTGCCAGCAGCTTGGACAGGGGGCGTAACGAGCAGTACGTC.

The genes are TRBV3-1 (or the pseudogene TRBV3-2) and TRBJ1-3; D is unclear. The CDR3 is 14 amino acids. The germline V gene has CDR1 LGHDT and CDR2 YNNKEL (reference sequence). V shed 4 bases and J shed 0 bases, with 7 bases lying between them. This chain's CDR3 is CASSPPGSGNTIYF. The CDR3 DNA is TGTGCCAGCAGCCCACCGGGCTCTGGAAACACCATATATTTT.

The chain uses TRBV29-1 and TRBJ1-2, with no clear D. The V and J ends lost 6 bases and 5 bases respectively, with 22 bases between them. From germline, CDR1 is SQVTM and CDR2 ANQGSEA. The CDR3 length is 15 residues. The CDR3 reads CSVHQALGLTYGYTF. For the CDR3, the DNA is TGCAGCGTACATCAGGCGTTAGGCCTTACGTATGGCTACACCTTC.

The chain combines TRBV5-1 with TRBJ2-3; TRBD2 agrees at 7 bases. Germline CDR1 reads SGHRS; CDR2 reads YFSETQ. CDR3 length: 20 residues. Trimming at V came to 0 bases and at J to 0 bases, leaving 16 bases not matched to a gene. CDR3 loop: CASSLAQRGLYRISTDTQYF. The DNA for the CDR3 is TGCGCCAGCAGCTTGGCGCAGCGGGGCCTTTACCGGATAAGCACAGATACGCAGTATTTT. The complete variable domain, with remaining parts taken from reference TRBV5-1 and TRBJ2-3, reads KAGVTQTPRYLIKTRGQQVTLSCSPISGHRSVSWYQQTPGQGLQFLFEYFSETQRNKGNFPGRFSGRQFSNSRSEMNVSTLELGDSALYLCASSLAQRGLYRISTDTQYFGPGTRLTVL.

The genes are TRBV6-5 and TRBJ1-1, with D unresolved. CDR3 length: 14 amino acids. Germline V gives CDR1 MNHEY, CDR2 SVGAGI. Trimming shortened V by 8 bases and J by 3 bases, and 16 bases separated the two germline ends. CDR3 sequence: CASGLSQVYTEAFF. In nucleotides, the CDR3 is TGTGCCAGCGGGCTCTCTCAGGTCTACACTGAAGCTTTCTTT.

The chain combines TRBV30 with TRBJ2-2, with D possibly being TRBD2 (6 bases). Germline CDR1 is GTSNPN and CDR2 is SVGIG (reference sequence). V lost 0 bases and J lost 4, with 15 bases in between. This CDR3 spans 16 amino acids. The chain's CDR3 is CAWSVVTSPITGELFF. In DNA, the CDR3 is TGTGCCTGGAGTGTCGTTACTAGCCCCATCACCGGGGAGCTGTTTTTT.

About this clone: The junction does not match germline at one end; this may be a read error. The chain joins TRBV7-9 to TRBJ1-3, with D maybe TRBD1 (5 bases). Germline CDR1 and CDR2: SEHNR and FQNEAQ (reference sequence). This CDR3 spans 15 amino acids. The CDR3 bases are TGTGCCAGCAGCTTGGGGCCCCACTCTGGAAACATCATATATTTT. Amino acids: CASSLGPHSGNIIYF.

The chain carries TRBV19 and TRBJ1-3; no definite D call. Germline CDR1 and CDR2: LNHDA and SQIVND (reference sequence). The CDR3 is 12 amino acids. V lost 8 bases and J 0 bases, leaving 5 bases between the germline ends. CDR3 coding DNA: TGTGCCAGTGCCAGCTCTGGAAACACCATATATTTT. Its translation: CASASSGNTIYF. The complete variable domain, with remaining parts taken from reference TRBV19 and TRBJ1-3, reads DGGITQSPKYLFRKEGQNVTLSCEQNLNHDAMYWYRQDPGQGLRLIYYSQIVNDFQKGDIAEGYSVSREKKESFPLTVTSAQKNPTAFYLCASASSGNTIYFGEGSWLTVV.

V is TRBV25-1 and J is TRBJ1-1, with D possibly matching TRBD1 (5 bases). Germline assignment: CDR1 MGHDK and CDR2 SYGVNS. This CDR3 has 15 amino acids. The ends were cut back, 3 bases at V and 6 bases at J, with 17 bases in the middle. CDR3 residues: CASSEYGQGGAEAFF. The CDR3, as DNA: TGTGCCAGCAGTGAGTACGGGCAGGGTGGTGCTGAAGCTTTCTTT.

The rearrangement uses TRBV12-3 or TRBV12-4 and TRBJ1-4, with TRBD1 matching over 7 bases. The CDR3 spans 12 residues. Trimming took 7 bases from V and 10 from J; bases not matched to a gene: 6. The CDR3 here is CASTLTGLKLFF. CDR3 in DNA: TGTGCCAGCACACTGACAGGGTTAAAACTGTTTTTT.

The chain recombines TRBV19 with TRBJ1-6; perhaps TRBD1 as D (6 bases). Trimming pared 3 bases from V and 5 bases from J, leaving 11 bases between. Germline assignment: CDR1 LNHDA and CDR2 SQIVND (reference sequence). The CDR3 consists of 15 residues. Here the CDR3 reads CASSMTGADNSPLHF. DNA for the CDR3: TGTGCCAGTAGTATGACAGGAGCGGATAATTCACCCCTCCACTTT.

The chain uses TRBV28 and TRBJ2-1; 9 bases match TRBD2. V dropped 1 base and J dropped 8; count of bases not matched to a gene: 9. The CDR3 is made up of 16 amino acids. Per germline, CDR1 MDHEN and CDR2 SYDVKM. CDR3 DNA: TGTGCCAGCAGTTTATTGGCGGGAGGGCCGGGGGATGAGCAGTTCTTC. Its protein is CASSLLAGGPGDEQFF.

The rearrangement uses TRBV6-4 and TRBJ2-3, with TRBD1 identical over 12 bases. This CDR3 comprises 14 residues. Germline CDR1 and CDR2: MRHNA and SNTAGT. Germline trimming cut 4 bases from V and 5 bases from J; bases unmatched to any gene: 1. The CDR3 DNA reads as TGTGCCAGCAGTGGGGACAGGGGGCAAGATACGCAGTATTTT. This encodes CASSGDRGQDTQYF.

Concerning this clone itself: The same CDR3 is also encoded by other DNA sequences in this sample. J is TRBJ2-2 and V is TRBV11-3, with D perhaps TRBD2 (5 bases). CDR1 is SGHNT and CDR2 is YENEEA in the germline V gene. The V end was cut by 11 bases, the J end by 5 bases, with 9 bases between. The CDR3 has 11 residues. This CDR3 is CASRGTGELFF. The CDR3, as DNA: TGTGCCTCCCGGGGTACCGGGGAGCTGTTTTTT.

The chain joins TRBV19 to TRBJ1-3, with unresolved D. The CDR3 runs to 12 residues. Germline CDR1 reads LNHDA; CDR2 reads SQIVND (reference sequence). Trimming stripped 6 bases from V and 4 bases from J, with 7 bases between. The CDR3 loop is CASRLQGNTIYF. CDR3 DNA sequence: TGTGCCAGTAGGTTACAGGGAAACACCATATATTTT. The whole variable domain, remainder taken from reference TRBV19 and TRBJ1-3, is DGGITQSPKYLFRKEGQNVTLSCEQNLNHDAMYWYRQDPGQGLRLIYYSQIVNDFQKGDIAEGYSVSREKKESFPLTVTSAQKNPTAFYLCASRLQGNTIYFGEGSWLTVV.

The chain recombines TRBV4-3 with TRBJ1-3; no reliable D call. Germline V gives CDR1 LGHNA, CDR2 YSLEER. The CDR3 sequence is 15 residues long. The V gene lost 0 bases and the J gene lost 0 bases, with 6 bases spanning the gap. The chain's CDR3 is CASSQDKSSGNTIYF. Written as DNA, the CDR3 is TGCGCCAGCAGCCAAGATAAGAGCTCTGGAAACACCATATATTTT.

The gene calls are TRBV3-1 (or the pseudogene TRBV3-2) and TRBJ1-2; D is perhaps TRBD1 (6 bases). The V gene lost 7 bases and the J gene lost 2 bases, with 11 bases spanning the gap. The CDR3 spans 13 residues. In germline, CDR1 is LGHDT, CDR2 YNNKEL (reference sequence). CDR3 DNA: TGTGCCAGCACCTCCCAGGGGAACTATGGCTACACCTTC. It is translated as CASTSQGNYGYTF.

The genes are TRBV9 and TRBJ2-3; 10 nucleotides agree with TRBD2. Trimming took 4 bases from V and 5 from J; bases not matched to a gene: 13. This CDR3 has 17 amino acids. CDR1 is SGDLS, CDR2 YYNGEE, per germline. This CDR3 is CASSSRGLAATGDTQYF. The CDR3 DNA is TGTGCCAGCAGCTCCCGCGGACTAGCGGCAACAGGAGATACGCAGTATTTT.

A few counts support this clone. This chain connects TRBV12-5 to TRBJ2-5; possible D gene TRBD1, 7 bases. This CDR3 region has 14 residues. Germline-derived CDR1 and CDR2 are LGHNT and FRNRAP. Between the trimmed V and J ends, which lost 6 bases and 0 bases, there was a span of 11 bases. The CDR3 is CASGAGQYQETQYF. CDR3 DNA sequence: TGTGCTAGTGGCGCGGGACAGTACCAAGAGACCCAGTACTTC.

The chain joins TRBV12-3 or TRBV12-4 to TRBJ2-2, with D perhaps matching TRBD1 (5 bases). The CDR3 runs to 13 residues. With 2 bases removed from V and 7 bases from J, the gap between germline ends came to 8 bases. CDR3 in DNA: TGTGCCAGCAGTTTATCAGGGTTCGGGGAGCTGTTTTTT. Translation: CASSLSGFGELFF.

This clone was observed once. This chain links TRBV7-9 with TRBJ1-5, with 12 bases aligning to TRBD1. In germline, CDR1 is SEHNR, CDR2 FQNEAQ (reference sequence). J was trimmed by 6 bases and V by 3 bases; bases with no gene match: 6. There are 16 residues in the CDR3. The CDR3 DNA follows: TGTGCCAGCAGCTTTTGGGGACAGGGGGCAGGTCAGCCCCAGCATTTT. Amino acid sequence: CASSFWGQGAGQPQHF.

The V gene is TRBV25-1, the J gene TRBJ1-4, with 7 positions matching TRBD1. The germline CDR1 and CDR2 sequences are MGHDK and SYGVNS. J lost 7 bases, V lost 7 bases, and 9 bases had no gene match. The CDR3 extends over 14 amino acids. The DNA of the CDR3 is TGTGCCAGCACCTACCAGGGGGAGAGTGAAAAACTGTTTTTT. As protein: CASTYQGESEKLFF. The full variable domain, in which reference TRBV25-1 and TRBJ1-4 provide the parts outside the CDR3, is EADIYQTPRYLVIGTGKKITLECSQTMGHDKMYWYQQDPGMELHLIHYSYGVNSTEKGDLSSESTVSRIRTEHFPLTLESARPSHTSQYLCASTYQGESEKLFFGSGTQLSVL.

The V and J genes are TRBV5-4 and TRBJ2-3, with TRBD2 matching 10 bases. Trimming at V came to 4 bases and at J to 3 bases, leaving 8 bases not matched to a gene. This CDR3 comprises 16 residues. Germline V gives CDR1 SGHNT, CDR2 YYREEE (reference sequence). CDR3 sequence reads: CASSLPLAGVTDTQYF. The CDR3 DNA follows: TGTGCCAGCAGCCTACCTCTAGCGGGGGTTACAGATACGCAGTATTTT.

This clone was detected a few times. The CDR3 sequence: CASSLDRIVAGSPLHF. CDR3 nucleotides: TGCGCCAGCAGCTTGGACAGGATAGTAGCGGGATCACCCCTCCACTTT. The chain recombines TRBV5-1 with TRBJ1-6, with D tentatively TRBD1 (5 bases). This CDR3 has 16 amino acids. Per the germline V gene, CDR1 is SGHRS and CDR2 is YFSETQ. V lost 0 bases and J 10 bases, leaving 17 bases between the germline ends.

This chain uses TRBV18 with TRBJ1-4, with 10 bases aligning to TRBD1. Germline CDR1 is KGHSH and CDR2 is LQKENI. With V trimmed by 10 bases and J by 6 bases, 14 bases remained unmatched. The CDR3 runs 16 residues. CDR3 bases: TGTGCCACGACTCCCGGGACAGGGGAGCCAGATGAAAAACTGTTTTTT. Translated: CATTPGTGEPDEKLFF.